This T cell receptor beta chain stems from a study of circulating CD8 cells and anti-PD-1 response in melanoma. Study context: Patients received intravenous nivolumab, 3 mg/kg, every 2 weeks. Broader study findings: The cohort mixed treatment-naive and previously treated patients. DNEG was most diverse; TIGIT repertoires were least diverse.

Sorting of live CD3+CD8+TCRalphabeta+ cells by PD-1 and/or TIGIT gave four subsets. TCR libraries were prepared from around 15 ng of total RNA with the QIAseq Immune Repertoire TCR panel. TCRdb ran MiXCR on the reads and lists one entry per CDR3 protein. Here the sample spans about 300 distinct CDR3 sequences, 6.5% being singletons. The ends lost 6 bases at V and 4 bases at J; junction bases unmatched: 8. The germline gives CDR1 MNHEY, CDR2 SMNVEV (reference sequence). There are 14 residues in the CDR3. This clonotype is labeled large. Its antigen is not identified. The chain uses TRBV27 and TRBJ1-2, with TRBD1 matching over 7 bases. Sequenced material: CD8+ T cells from PBMCs, taken at baseline or after one month of anti-PD-1 therapy (not recorded which). The TCR comes from a human donor with melanoma. The CDR3 sequence is CASREQGNLYGYTF. CDR3 nucleotide sequence: TGTGCCAGCAGGGAACAGGGGAACCTCTATGGCTACACCTTC.